Described below is a single T cell receptor beta chain sequence and its context. Its antigen is currently unknown. These data are taken from a study of untreated major depressive disorder. The germline V and J ends were trimmed by 2 bases and 0 bases, with 9 bases remaining between them. There are 14 residues in the CDR3. CDR1 and CDR2 (germline): SGHNT, YYREEE (reference sequence). Assay: immunoSEQ multiplex PCR; the TCRdb copy retains only in-frame clones and omits some. The table lists approximately 20,000 clones, 92% of them singletons. The study's findings and limits: Depressed patients' CD4+ T cells carried increased TRBV05-01 (Vbeta 5.1) usage versus control CD4+ T cells.

The sample consisted of CD4+ T cells from PBMCs. The chain recombines TRBV5-4 with TRBJ2-7, with D perhaps TRBD2 (5 bases). The TCR comes from a woman in her 40s with major depressive disorder. The CDR3 here is CASSFSGVSYEQYV. The CDR3 coding sequence is TGTGCCAGCAGCTTCTCCGGGGTCTCCTACGAGCAGTACGTC.